Listed below are T cell receptor beta chains from one sample, sequenced in a study of cytomegalovirus exposure and HLA in healthy donors. The repertoire was sequenced with immunoSEQ multiplex PCR; TCRdb's copy has only in-frame clones and lacks some. The sample lists 63,000 or so clones, roughly four fifths seen once, with 20% to 25% in the top ten. Sequencing was performed on PBMCs. These receptors were obtained from a woman in her twenties or thirties in good health and CMV-seropositive. The CDR3 runs from the conserved cysteine through the conserved F or W. A D gene is named only where the DNA matches it firmly. Only part of the rows carry a size: once, few, many, or a class if the clone is expanded.

CDR3aa | CDR3nt | j_gene | abundance | v_gene | d_gene
CASGGLAPDTQYF | TGTGCCAGCGGTGGGCTAGCCCCAGATACGCAGTATTTT | TRBJ2-3 | once | TRBV28 | -
CAWSTREGKLFF | TGTGCCTGGAGTACCAGGGAGGGGAAACTGTTTTTT | TRBJ1-4 | few | TRBV30 | -
CASFPLGSGDLYEQYF | TGTGCCAGCTTTCCTTTGGGTAGCGGGGACCTTTACGAGCAGTACTTC | TRBJ2-7 | - | TRBV7-3 | TRBD2
CASSLGGSSNEQFF | TGTGCCAGCAGCTTGGGTGGTAGCAGCAATGAGCAGTTCTTC | TRBJ2-1 | - | TRBV7-3 | -
CASSPGFASYEQYF | TGTGCCAGCAGCCCAGGATTCGCCTCCTACGAGCAGTACTTC | TRBJ2-7 | - | TRBV7-2 | -
CASSLASGRATQYF | TGTGCCAGCAGCTTAGCGAGCGGGAGAGCGACCCAGTACTTC | TRBJ2-5 | - | TRBV11-2 | TRBD2
CASSFYRGELFF | TGTGCCAGCAGCTTTTATCGCGGGGAGCTGTTTTTT | TRBJ2-2 | - | TRBV7-2 | -
CASGPGGRGTDTQYF | TGTGCCAGCGGCCCAGGGGGTCGGGGCACAGATACGCAGTATTTT | TRBJ2-3 | - | TRBV11-3 | TRBD1
CSYRSGGSGNTIYF | TGCAGCTATCGCTCAGGGGGCTCTGGAAACACCATATATTTT | TRBJ1-3 | - | TRBV29-1 | TRBD1
CARRRTGEQGGYTF | TGTGCCAGAAGAAGGACAGGGGAACAAGGTGGCTACACCTTC | TRBJ1-2 | - | TRBV21-1 | -
CASSQASGTGLPDTQYF | TGCGCCAGCAGCCAAGCATCCGGGACAGGTTTACCAGATACGCAGTATTTT | TRBJ2-3 | - | TRBV4-3 | TRBD1
CASSYSTYTGELFF | TGTGCCAGCAGTTACTCGACTTACACCGGGGAGCTGTTTTTT | TRBJ2-2 | - | TRBV6-6 | -
CASSESIRGPQHF | TGCGCCAGCAGTGAGTCGATAAGGGGACCCCAGCATTTT | TRBJ1-5 | - | TRBV10-2 | -
CASSLLSGSITDTQYF | TGTGCCAGCAGCCTTCTTTCAGGGTCAATCACAGATACGCAGTATTTT | TRBJ2-3 | - | TRBV14 | -
CASSHRQGARNTEAFF | TGCGCCAGCAGCCATCGACAGGGGGCACGGAACACTGAAGCTTTCTTT | TRBJ1-1 | - | TRBV4-1 | TRBD1
CASSSTDFEAFF | TGTGCCAGCAGCTCGACAGATTTTGAAGCTTTCTTT | TRBJ1-1 | - | TRBV5-6 | -
CASSDLTGGNTEAFF | TGCGCCAGCAGTGATCTGACAGGGGGTAACACTGAAGCTTTCTTT | TRBJ1-1 | few | TRBV10-2 | TRBD1
CSAGQFGEQYF | TGCAGTGCTGGACAATTCGGCGAGCAGTACTTC | TRBJ2-7 | - | TRBV20-1 | -
CAWSKRSYEQYF | TGTGCCTGGAGTAAGAGGTCCTACGAGCAGTACTTC | TRBJ2-7 | - | TRBV30 | -
CASSSTGSTEAFF | TGTGCCAGCAGTTCCACAGGGTCCACTGAAGCTTTCTTT | TRBJ1-1 | - | TRBV28 | -
CASSQRLRTGELFF | TGCGCCAGCAGCCAACGCTTGCGCACCGGGGAGCTGTTTTTT | TRBJ2-2 | - | TRBV4-3 | -
CSVSQDRSSYEQYF | TGCAGCGTTTCCCAGGACAGGAGCTCCTACGAGCAGTACTTC | TRBJ2-7 | - | TRBV29-1 | TRBD1
CSAKPGQGLGELFF | TGCAGCGCCAAACCGGGACAGGGGTTGGGGGAGCTGTTTTTT | TRBJ2-2 | - | TRBV29-1 | TRBD1
CAISELDRGYGYTF | TGTGCCATCAGTGAATTGGACAGGGGCTATGGCTACACCTTC | TRBJ1-2 | - | TRBV10-3 | TRBD1
CASSPTGTGFYNEQFF | TGCGCCAGCAGCCCGACCGGGACAGGGTTTTACAATGAGCAGTTCTTC | TRBJ2-1 | - | TRBV10-1 | TRBD1
CASSSRGGEDTEAFF | TGTGCCAGCAGCTCCCGGGGGGGAGAAGACACTGAAGCTTTCTTT | TRBJ1-1 | once | TRBV21-1 | -
CASSPYSNTEAFF | TGTGCCAGCAGCCCCTACTCTAACACTGAAGCTTTCTTT | TRBJ1-1 | - | TRBV7-9 | -
CASSDWEAYEQYF | TGTGCCAGCAGTGACTGGGAGGCCTACGAGCAGTACTTC | TRBJ2-7 | - | TRBV25-1 | -
CAWTAGGEPYEQYF | TGTGCCTGGACCGCGGGAGGGGAGCCCTACGAGCAGTACTTC | TRBJ2-7 | - | TRBV30 | TRBD2
CASSLDQSTDTQYF | TGTGCCAGCAGCTTGGACCAGAGCACAGATACGCAGTATTTT | TRBJ2-3 | - | TRBV5-6 | -
CSVEASGGSYEQYF | TGCAGCGTTGAGGCTAGCGGAGGCTCCTACGAGCAGTACTTC | TRBJ2-7 | - | TRBV29-1 | TRBD2
CASRPDRGSNEQFF | TGTGCCAGCAGGCCCGACAGGGGTTCGAATGAGCAGTTCTTC | TRBJ2-1 | - | TRBV6-5 | TRBD1
CASSIGQAAVNTEAFF | TGTGCCAGCAGCATTGGACAGGCCGCCGTTAACACTGAAGCTTTCTTT | TRBJ1-1 | - | TRBV5-8 | TRBD1
CASSVATGETQYF | TGTGCCAGCAGCGTAGCGACAGGAGAGACCCAGTACTTC | TRBJ2-5 | - | TRBV9 | -
CASSPLPGGGRINEQFF | TGTGCCAGCTCACCTCTCCCCGGGGGCGGGAGAATCAATGAGCAGTTCTTC | TRBJ2-1 | - | TRBV18 | -
CASSQDLGTRGRHQETQYF | TGTGCCAGCAGCCAAGATCTTGGGACTAGAGGAAGGCACCAAGAGACCCAGTACTTC | TRBJ2-5 | - | TRBV14 | TRBD2
CASISGQPSVEQYF | TGTGCCAGCATCTCAGGACAGCCCTCGGTAGAGCAGTACTTC | TRBJ2-7 | - | TRBV21-1 | -
CSVGDRSYEQYF | TGCAGCGTTGGCGACAGATCCTACGAGCAGTACTTC | TRBJ2-7 | - | TRBV29-1 | -
CASSRVTSGSAYNEQFF | TGTGCCAGCAGTCGAGTAACTAGCGGGAGTGCATACAATGAGCAGTTCTTC | TRBJ2-1 | - | TRBV28 | TRBD2
CASSESGVSTDTQYF | TGTGCCAGCAGTGAGTCGGGAGTGAGCACAGATACGCAGTATTTT | TRBJ2-3 | - | TRBV2 | -
CASSQARGEQYF | TGCGCCAGCAGCCAAGCGCGAGGCGAGCAGTACTTC | TRBJ2-7 | - | TRBV4-3 | -
CASSGNPQGRDTQYF | TGCGCCAGCAGTGGAAACCCCCAAGGGAGAGATACGCAGTATTTT | TRBJ2-3 | - | TRBV10-1 | -
CASRPGQGDLRTFF | TGCGCCAGCAGACCGGGACAGGGGGACCTCCGGACTTTCTTC | TRBJ2-1 | once | TRBV10-1 | TRBD1
CASSLGDRDQPQHF | TGCGCCAGCAGCTTGGGGGACAGGGATCAGCCCCAGCATTTT | TRBJ1-5 | few | TRBV5-1 | TRBD1
CASSEQGFSGTAYRTPQHF | TGTGCCAGCAGTGAACAGGGGTTTTCCGGGACAGCCTACCGGACGCCCCAGCATTTT | TRBJ1-5 | few | TRBV6-1 | TRBD1
CASSLESLSSGSFDTQYF | TGTGCCAGCAGCTTAGAATCCCTCTCAAGCGGGAGCTTTGATACGCAGTATTTT | TRBJ2-3 | - | TRBV7-6 | TRBD2
CASRTGLNYGYTF | TGTGCCAGCAGGACCGGACTTAACTATGGCTACACCTTC | TRBJ1-2 | - | TRBV6-5 | -
CASSQGTGLASETQYF | TGTGCCAGCAGCCAAGGGACGGGACTAGCGTCCGAGACCCAGTACTTC | TRBJ2-5 | many | TRBV7-2 | TRBD2
CASSLGLSQNEQFF | TGTGCCAGCAGCTTAGGCCTCTCGCAGAATGAGCAGTTCTTC | TRBJ2-1 | - | TRBV7-2 | -
CASSLDRAVYEQYF | TGTGCCAGCAGCCTGGACAGGGCAGTTTACGAGCAGTACTTC | TRBJ2-7 | - | TRBV5-6 | TRBD1
CASSPLRDRVRVTEAFF | TGTGCCAGCTCACCACTTCGGGACAGGGTGCGGGTCACTGAAGCTTTCTTT | TRBJ1-1 | - | TRBV18 | TRBD1
CASTRDRGAEAFF | TGTGCCAGCACTAGGGACAGGGGAGCTGAAGCTTTCTTT | TRBJ1-1 | - | TRBV2 | TRBD1
CASSQPGLDSNEQFF | TGTGCCAGCAGCCAGCCGGGACTAGATTCCAATGAGCAGTTCTTC | TRBJ2-1 | - | TRBV7-3 | TRBD2
CASSTRTGIGYTF | TGTGCCAGTAGTACACGGACAGGGATTGGCTACACCTTC | TRBJ1-2 | - | TRBV19 | TRBD1
CASSRHRDGYGYTF | TGTGCCAGCAGCCGACACAGGGACGGCTATGGCTACACCTTC | TRBJ1-2 | once | TRBV7-2 | -
CASSPKTSGEAKNIQYF | TGTGCCAGCAGCCCAAAGACTAGCGGGGAAGCCAAAAACATTCAGTACTTC | TRBJ2-4 | - | TRBV7-2 | TRBD2
CASSQMRPGQGEKLFF | TGTGCCAGCAGCCAAATGCGGCCCGGACAGGGTGAAAAACTGTTTTTT | TRBJ1-4 | once | TRBV14 | TRBD1
CASSDDGEGETQYF | TGCGCCAGCAGTGATGACGGGGAAGGAGAGACCCAGTACTTC | TRBJ2-5 | once | TRBV10-2 | -